This record looks at one T cell receptor beta chain sequence and its context. Antigen unknown. The study ran its PCR with 60 Vbeta and 13 Jbeta primers. Original processing methods: Later, tens of millions of unique TCR beta chains were counted in an analysis, and roughly 11 million of them were shared. Produced via immunoSEQ multiplex PCR; TCRdb's table is partial and in-frame only. From that table come the V and J calls and clone size; the DNA was used to work out D and trimming. The table gives around 100,000 clones; the top ten clones make up 6.8% of it. CDR3 length: 17 residues. The data were obtained in a study of cytomegalovirus exposure and HLA in healthy donors. Study-wide results and caveats: One cluster of highly shared sequence variants probably arose as a sequencing artifact. Later work showed greater clonal expansion in HLA-associated TCR beta chains than in equally common others. A missense DCLRE1C variant was associated with V- and J-gene trimming of TCR beta chains in a later analysis, and an independent cohort replicated the association.

The clonotype originates from a man aged 40-49 years in good health and CMV-seropositive. V is TRBV21-1 and J is TRBJ2-1; TRBD2, the table's D call, was not compared with the DNA. TRBV21-1 is a recognized pseudogene. The sequencing input was PBMCs. The CDR3 DNA follows: TGTGCCAGCAGCATTCACGACCCGGGACTAGCTTTCGCCGAGCAGTTCTTC. This encodes CASSIHDPGLAFAEQFF.